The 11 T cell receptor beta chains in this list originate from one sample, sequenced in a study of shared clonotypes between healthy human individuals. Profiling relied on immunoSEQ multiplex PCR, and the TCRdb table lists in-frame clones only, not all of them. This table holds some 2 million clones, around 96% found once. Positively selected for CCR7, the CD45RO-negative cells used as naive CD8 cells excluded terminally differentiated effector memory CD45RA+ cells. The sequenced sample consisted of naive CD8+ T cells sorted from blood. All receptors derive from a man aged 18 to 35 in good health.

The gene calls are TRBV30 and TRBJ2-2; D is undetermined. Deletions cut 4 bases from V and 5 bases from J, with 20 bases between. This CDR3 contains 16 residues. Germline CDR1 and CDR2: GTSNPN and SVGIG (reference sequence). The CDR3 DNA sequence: TGTGCCTGGAATCTTATCGGATTCTCGGAGACCGGGGAGCTGTTTTTT. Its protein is CAWNLIGFSETGELFF.

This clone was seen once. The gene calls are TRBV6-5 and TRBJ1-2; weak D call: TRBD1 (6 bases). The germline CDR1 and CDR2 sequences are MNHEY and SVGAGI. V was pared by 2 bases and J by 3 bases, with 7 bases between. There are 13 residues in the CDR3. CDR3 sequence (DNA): TGTGCCAGCAGTTACACAGGGCACTATGGCTACACCTTC. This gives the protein CASSYTGHYGYTF.

For the CDR3, the DNA is TGTGCCAGCAGCTCCTGGGAGGGCGAAACAGATACGCAGTATTTT. The encoded protein is CASSSWEGETDTQYF. The genes are TRBV11-1 and TRBJ2-3, with 7 nucleotides matching TRBD2. Germline CDR1 is SGHAT and CDR2 is FQDESV (reference sequence). V shed 4 bases and J 3 bases; nucleotides not matched to a gene: 7. CDR3 size: 15 residues.

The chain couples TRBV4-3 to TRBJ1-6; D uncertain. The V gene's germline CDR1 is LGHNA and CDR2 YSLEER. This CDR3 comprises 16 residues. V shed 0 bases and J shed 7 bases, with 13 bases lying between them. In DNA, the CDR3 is TGCGCCAGCAGCCAAGATCCAAAGGGAGCGAATTCACCCCTCCACTTT. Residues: CASSQDPKGANSPLHF.

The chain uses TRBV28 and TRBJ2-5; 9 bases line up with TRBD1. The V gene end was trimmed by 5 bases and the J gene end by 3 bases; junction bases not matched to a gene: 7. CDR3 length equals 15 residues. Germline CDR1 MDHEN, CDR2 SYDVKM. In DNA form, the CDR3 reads TGTGCCAGCAGTCCTTTGGACAGGGGAAAAGAGACCCAGTACTTC. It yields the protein CASSPLDRGKETQYF.

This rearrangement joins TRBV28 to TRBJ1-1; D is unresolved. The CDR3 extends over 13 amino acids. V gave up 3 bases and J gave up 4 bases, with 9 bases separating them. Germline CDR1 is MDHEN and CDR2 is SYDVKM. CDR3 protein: CASSFEVGTEAFF. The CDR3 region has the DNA TGTGCCAGCAGTTTTGAGGTTGGCACTGAAGCTTTCTTT.

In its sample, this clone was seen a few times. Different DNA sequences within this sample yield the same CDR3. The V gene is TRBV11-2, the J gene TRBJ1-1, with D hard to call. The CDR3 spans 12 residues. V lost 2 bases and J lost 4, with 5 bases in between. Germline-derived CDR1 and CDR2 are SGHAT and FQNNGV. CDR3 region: CASSLLGTEAFF. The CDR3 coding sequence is TGTGCCAGCAGCTTATTGGGCACTGAAGCTTTCTTT.

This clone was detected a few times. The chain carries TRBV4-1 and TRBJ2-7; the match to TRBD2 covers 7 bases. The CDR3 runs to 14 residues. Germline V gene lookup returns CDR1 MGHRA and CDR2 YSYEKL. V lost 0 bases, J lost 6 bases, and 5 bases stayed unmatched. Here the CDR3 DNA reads TGCGCCAGCAGCCAAGAAGGCCTAGCGGCCGAGCAGTACTTC. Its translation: CASSQEGLAAEQYF.

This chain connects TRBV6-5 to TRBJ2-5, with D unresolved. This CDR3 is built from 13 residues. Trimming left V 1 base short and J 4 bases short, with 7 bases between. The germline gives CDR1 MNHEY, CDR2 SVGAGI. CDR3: CASSYLGVETQYF. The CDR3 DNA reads TGTGCCAGCAGTTACTTGGGTGTAGAGACCCAGTACTTC.

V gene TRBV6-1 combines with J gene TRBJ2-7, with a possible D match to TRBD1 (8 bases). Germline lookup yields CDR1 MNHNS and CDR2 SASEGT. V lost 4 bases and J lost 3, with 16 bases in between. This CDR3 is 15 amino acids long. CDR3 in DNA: TGTGCCAGCAGTGCACAGGGGGGGGGTCTCTACGAGCAGTACTTC. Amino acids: CASSAQGGGLYEQYF.

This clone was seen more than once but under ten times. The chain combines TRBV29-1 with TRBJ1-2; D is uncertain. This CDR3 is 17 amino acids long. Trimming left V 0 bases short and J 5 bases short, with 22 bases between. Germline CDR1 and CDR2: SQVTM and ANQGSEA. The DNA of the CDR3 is TGCAGCGTTGAAGATCGGCGGCAGGAGGGTGGGGAATATGGCTACACCTTC. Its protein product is CSVEDRRQEGGEYGYTF.